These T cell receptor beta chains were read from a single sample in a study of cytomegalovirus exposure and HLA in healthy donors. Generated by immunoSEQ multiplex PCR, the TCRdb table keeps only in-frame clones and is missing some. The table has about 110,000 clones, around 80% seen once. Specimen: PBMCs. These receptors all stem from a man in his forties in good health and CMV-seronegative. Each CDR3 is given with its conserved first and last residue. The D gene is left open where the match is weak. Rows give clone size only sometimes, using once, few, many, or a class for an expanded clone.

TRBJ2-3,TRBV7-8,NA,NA,CASSLFPSPDTQYF,TGTGCCAGCAGCTTATTTCCTAGCCCAGATACGCAGTATTTT
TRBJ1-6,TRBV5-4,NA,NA,CASSPGTSNSPLHF,TGTGCCAGCAGTCCCGGGACATCCAATTCACCCCTCCACTTT
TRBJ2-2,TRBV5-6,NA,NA,CASRTLADPLTGGGELFF,TGTGCCAGCAGAACCCTGGCGGACCCACTCACAGGTGGCGGGGAGCTGTTTTTT
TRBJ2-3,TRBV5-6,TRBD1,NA,CASSPTGGSTDTQSF,TGTGCCAGCAGCCCCACAGGGGGTAGCACAGATACGCAGTCTTTT
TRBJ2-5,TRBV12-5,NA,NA,CASGLVRGNQETQYF,TGTGCTAGTGGTTTGGTACGGGGGAATCAAGAGACCCAGTACTTC
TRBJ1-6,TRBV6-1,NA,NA,CASASDRYNSPLHF,TGTGCCAGCGCTTCGGACAGATATAATTCACCCCTCCACTTT
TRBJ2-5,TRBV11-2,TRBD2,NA,CASSLGGGRAETQYF,TGTGCCAGCAGCTTAGGCGGGGGTCGTGCTGAGACCCAGTACTTC
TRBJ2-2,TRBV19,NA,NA,CASSISGGGVTGELFF,TGTGCCAGTAGTATAAGCGGAGGGGGCGTCACCGGGGAGCTGTTTTTT
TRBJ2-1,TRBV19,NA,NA,CASSMGLLNNEQFF,TGTGCCAGTAGTATGGGACTCCTCAACAATGAGCAGTTCTTC
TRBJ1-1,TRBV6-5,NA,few,CASSYSQGRNTEAFF,TGTGCCAGCAGTTACTCGCAGGGGCGGAACACTGAAGCTTTCTTT
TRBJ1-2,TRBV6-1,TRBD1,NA,CASTGGYGYTF,TGTGCCAGCACAGGGGGCTATGGCTACACCTTC
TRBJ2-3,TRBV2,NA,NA,CASSQTGVGTQYF,TGTGCCAGCTCCCAGACGGGGGTCGGTACGCAGTATTTT
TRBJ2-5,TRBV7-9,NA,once,CASTNRGGTQYF,TGTGCCAGCACCAACCGCGGAGGGACCCAGTACTTC
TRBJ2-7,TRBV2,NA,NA,CASSLTGPYEQYF,TGTGCCAGCAGCCTAACAGGGCCCTACGAGCAGTACTTC
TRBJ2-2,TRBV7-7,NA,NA,CASSWEYGTGELFF,TGTGCCAGCAGCTGGGAGTACGGGACCGGGGAGCTGTTTTTT
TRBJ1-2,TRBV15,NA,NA,CATSRFQGMDGYTF,TGTGCCACCAGCAGATTTCAGGGTATGGATGGCTACACCTTC
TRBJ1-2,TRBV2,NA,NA,CASSELAGPNYGYTF,TGTGCCAGCAGTGAATTGGCGGGGCCTAACTATGGCTACACCTTC
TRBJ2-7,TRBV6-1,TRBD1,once,CAGRQGVYEQYF,TGTGCCGGCCGACAGGGGGTGTACGAGCAGTACTTC
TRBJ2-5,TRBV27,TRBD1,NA,CASSLRRQGQETQYF,TGTGCCAGCAGTTTGCGGCGACAGGGGCAAGAGACCCAGTACTTC
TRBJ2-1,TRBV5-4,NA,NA,CASSFRSSYNEQFF,TGTGCCAGCAGCTTTAGGAGCTCCTACAATGAGCAGTTCTTC
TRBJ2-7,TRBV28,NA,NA,CASSTGGQSYEQYF,TGTGCCAGCAGCACCGGGGGACAGTCCTACGAGCAGTACTTC
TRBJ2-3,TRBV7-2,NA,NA,CASSLERGDTQYF,TGTGCCAGCAGCTTAGAACGAGGAGATACGCAGTATTTT
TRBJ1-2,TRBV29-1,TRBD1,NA,CSGRDRGYNGYTF,TGCAGCGGCCGGGACAGGGGCTACAATGGCTACACCTTC
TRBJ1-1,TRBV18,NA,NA,CASSLWSPASGNTEAFF,TGTGCCAGCTCACTCTGGAGCCCCGCTAGCGGGAACACTGAAGCTTTCTTT
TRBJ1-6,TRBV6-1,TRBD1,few,CASVSGQGTPSPLHF,TGTGCCAGCGTATCGGGACAGGGGACCCCTTCACCCCTCCACTTT
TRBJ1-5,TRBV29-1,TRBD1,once,CSASTGLLGNQPQHF,TGCAGCGCTTCGACAGGGCTTTTGGGCAATCAGCCCCAGCATTTT
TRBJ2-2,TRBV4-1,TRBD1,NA,CASSLQQGANTGELFF,TGCGCCAGCAGCCTCCAACAGGGGGCGAACACCGGGGAGCTGTTTTTT
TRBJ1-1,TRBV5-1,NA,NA,CASSDLGPSNTEAFF,TGCGCCAGCAGCGACCTTGGGCCATCGAACACTGAAGCTTTCTTT
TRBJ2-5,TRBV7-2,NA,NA,CASSLVTGSQETQYF,TGTGCCAGCAGCCTAGTGACAGGAAGCCAAGAGACCCAGTACTTC
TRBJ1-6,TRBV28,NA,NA,CASLEGLSFNSPLHF,TGTGCCAGCCTCGAGGGCCTTTCTTTTAATTCACCCCTCCACTTT
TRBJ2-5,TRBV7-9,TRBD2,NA,CASSEGLAATIQETQYF,TGTGCCAGCAGCGAGGGACTAGCGGCGACCATTCAAGAGACCCAGTACTTC
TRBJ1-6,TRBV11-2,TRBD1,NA,CASSRGTGPSPLHF,TGTGCCAGCAGCCGTGGGACAGGGCCATCACCCCTCCACTTT
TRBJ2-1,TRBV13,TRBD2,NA,CASSSLTRGDQFF,TGTGCCAGCAGTTCACTCACGCGGGGGGATCAATTCTTC
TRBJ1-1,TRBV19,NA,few,CASQRTVGVTEAFF,TGTGCCAGTCAGCGGACAGTCGGAGTCACTGAAGCTTTCTTT
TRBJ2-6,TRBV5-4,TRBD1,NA,CASSPTGGSGANVLTF,TGTGCCAGCAGCCCGACAGGGGGCTCTGGGGCCAACGTCCTGACTTTC
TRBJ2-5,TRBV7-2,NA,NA,CASSRRAGQETQYF,TGTGCCAGCAGCCGTCGGGCGGGCCAAGAGACCCAGTACTTC
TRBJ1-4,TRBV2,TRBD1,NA,CASSEAGDSATFGEKLFF,TGTGCCAGCAGTGAAGCTGGGGACAGCGCAACATTTGGTGAAAAACTGTTTTTT
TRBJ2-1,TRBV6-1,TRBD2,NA,CASRESISGLRKSNEQFF,TGTGCCAGCAGGGAATCCATTAGCGGGCTAAGAAAGAGCAATGAGCAGTTCTTC
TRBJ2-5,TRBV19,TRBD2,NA,CASSIGRGGSQTQYF,TGTGCCAGTAGTATAGGAAGAGGCGGGAGCCAGACCCAGTACTTC
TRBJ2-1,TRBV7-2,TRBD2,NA,CASSQTSGGAYEQFF,TGTGCCAGCAGCCAGACTAGCGGGGGGGCCTATGAGCAGTTCTTC
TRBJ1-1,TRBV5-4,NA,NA,CASSGTRGVVGEAFF,TGTGCCAGCAGCGGTACCAGGGGTGTGGTAGGTGAAGCTTTCTTT
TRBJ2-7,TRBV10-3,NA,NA,CAISAQGYEQYF,TGTGCCATCAGTGCACAGGGCTACGAGCAGTACTTC
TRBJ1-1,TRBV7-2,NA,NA,CASIASMNTEAFF,TGTGCCAGCATAGCTTCCATGAACACTGAAGCTTTCTTT
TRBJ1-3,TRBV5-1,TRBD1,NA,CASSLSSTGGSTIYF,TGCGCCAGCAGCTTGAGTAGTACAGGGGGGAGCACCATATATTTT
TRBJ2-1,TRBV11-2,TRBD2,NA,CASSSQGVGLAGAEQFF,TGTGCCAGCAGCTCCCAGGGCGTGGGACTAGCGGGGGCCGAGCAGTTCTTC
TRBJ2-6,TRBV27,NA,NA,CASSLRPSRSGANVLTF,TGTGCCAGCAGTTTACGCCCAAGCCGCTCTGGGGCCAACGTCCTGACTTTC
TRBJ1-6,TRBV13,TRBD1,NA,CASSGQGLDSPLHF,TGTGCCAGCAGCGGACAGGGTTTAGATTCACCCCTCCACTTT
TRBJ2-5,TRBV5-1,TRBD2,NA,CASSLVGLAGQETQYF,TGCGCCAGCAGCTTGGTTGGACTAGCGGGACAAGAGACCCAGTACTTC
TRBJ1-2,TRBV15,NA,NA,CATSRDKSNYGYTF,TGTGCCACCAGCAGAGATAAGAGTAACTATGGCTACACCTTC
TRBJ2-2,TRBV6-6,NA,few,CASSPLDSTGELFF,TGTGCCAGCAGTCCATTGGACTCGACCGGGGAGCTGTTTTTT
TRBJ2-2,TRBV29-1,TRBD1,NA,CSVADLGQARTGELFF,TGCAGCGTGGCGGACCTGGGACAGGCTCGCACCGGGGAGCTGTTTTTT
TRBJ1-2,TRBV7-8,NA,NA,CASSLISDGYTF,TGTGCCAGCAGCTTAATTTCGGATGGCTACACCTTC
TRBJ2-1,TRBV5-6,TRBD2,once,CASSYRLAGGLHNEQFF,TGTGCCAGCAGCTACCGACTAGCGGGGGGGTTACACAATGAGCAGTTCTTC
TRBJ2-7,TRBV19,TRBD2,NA,CASSIGASGGEQYF,TGTGCCAGTAGTATTGGAGCTAGCGGGGGGGAGCAGTACTTC
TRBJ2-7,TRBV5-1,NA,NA,CASSLVEDPYEQYF,TGCGCCAGCAGCTTGGTGGAGGATCCCTACGAGCAGTACTTC
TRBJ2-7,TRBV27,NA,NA,CASSLNGEYEQYF,TGTGCCAGCAGTTTAAATGGGGAGTACGAGCAGTACTTC
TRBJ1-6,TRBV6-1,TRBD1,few,CGCEQGPGSPLHF,TGTGGATGCGAACAGGGGCCTGGGTCACCCCTCCACTTT